Here is one TCR beta chain with its context. Its antigen is currently unknown. The entry originates in a study of PD-1 blockade in classical Hodgkin lymphoma. TCRdb keeps only in-frame clones here, not all; method: immunoSEQ multiplex PCR. This sample has 39,000 or so clones, with roughly 86% found just once. The study, taken as a whole, reports: Healthy donors were reported to have higher baseline TCR diversity than newly diagnosed patients. CD4+ TCR diversity, unlike CD8+, rose significantly by C4D1.

The CDR3 has 16 amino acids. V was clipped by 4 bases and J by 4 bases, with 17 bases between them. CDR1 is SGHTS and CDR2 is YDEGEE in the germline V gene. Following autologous stem cell transplantation, relapse occurred in every patient, and exposure to brentuximab vedotin varied. The clonotype originates from a human donor with classical Hodgkin lymphoma. The V call is TRBV5-8, the J call TRBJ2-2; D is possibly TRBD1 or TRBD2 (5 bases each). The starting material was peripheral blood mononuclear cells (PBMCs), obtained before the second cycle of nivolumab. The CDR3 reads CASSPQRWGITGELFF. Written as DNA, the CDR3 is TGTGCCAGCAGCCCCCAAAGGTGGGGGATCACCGGGGAGCTGTTTTTT.